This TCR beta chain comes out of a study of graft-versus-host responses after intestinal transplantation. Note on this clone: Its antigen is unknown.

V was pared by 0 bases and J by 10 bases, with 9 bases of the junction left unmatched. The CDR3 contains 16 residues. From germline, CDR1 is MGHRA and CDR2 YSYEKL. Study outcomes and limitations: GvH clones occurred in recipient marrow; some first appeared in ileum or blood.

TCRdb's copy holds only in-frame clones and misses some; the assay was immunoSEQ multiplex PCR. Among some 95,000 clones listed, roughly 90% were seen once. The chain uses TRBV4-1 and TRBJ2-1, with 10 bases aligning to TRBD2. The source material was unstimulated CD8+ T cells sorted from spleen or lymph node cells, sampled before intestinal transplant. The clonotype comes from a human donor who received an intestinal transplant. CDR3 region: CASSQESGGVGWEQFF. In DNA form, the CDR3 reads TGCGCCAGCAGCCAAGAAAGCGGGGGGGTCGGTTGGGAGCAGTTCTTC.